The entry below describes one T cell receptor (beta chain). The data were obtained in a study of T cell changes during pregnancy in multiple sclerosis. The CDR3 extends over 16 amino acids. From germline, CDR1 is SGHTA and CDR2 FQGNSA. V trimming: 5 bases; J trimming: 4 bases; junction bases outside the gene matches: 12. Sequenced by immunoSEQ multiplex PCR; TCRdb stores in-frame clones only, minus some. The sample yields some 40,000 clones, around 90% seen once. The chain is built from TRBV7-2 and TRBJ2-7; 9 bases are shared with TRBD1. The receptor was isolated from a female donor with multiple sclerosis, enrolled in a pregnancy study. The material sequenced was CD4+ T cells from peripheral blood mononuclear cells, taken in the second trimester of pregnancy. CDR3: CASSRTGGLRGYEQYF. The DNA of the CDR3 is TGTGCCAGCAGCAGAACAGGGGGCTTAAGAGGGTACGAGCAGTACTTC.